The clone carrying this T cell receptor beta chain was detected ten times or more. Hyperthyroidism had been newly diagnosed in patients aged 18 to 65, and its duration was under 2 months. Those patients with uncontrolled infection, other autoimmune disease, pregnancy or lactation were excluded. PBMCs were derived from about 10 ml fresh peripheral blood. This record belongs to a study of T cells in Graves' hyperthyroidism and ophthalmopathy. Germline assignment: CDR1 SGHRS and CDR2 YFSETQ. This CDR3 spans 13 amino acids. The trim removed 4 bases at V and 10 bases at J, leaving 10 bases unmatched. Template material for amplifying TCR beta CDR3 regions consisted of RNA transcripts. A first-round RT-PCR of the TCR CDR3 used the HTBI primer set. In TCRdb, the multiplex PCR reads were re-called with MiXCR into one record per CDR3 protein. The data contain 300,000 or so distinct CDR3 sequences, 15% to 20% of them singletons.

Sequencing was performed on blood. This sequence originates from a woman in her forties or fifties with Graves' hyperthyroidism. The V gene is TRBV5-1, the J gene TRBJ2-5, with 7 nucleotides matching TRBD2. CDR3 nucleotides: TGCGCCAGCAGCGTTGGACTAGTAAAGGGCCAGTACTTC. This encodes CASSVGLVKGQYF.